This T cell receptor (beta chain) derives from a study of T-cell memory formation after mild COVID-19. Study-wide findings and caveats: CD4+ contracting clones were found mainly in CM and EM, and CD8+ ones in EMRA. Cross-reactive memory apparently joined, as some responding clones appeared in pre-infection memory. A second wave expanding day 15 to 37 was CD4+-biased; contracting clones were balanced.

A word on this clonotype: Its target is unknown.

CDR3 size: 12 residues. V was cut by 0 bases and J by 7 bases, with 7 bases left in between. Per the germline V gene, CDR1 is LGHNT and CDR2 is FRNRAP. One entry per CDR3 protein results from TCRdb running MiXCR on the 5' RACE reads. The table lists about 470,000 distinct CDR3 sequences, about 23% of them singletons. The specimen sequenced was PBMCs or a T cell subset sorted from them (not recorded which). The rearrangement links TRBV12-5 to TRBJ2-7; D is unresolved. The receptor was derived from an adult woman who had mild COVID-19 (a few samples of this study predate the infection). Cell type and time point are not known. Written as DNA, the CDR3 is TGTGCTAGTGGTTTGGTATTGCAGGAGCAGTACTTC. Residues: CASGLVLQEQYF.